This TCR beta chain was profiled in a study of T cell responses to AZD1222 COVID-19 vaccine. This table comes from immunoSEQ multiplex PCR, and its TCRdb copy is limited to in-frame clones, with some not included. The repertoire includes some 140,000 clones, about 90% of them detected once, and roughly 2% sits in the top ten. V was pared by 4 bases and J by 8 bases, with 10 bases of the junction left unmatched. Germline assignment: CDR1 SGHRS and CDR2 YFSETQ. The CDR3 is 15 residues long. Study-wide findings and caveats: Donors skewed white British and female; clonal diversity was possibly underestimated.

A word on this clone: Its target is not known.

Here the sequenced sample was peripheral blood, taken on day 0 of AZD1222 vaccination. The sequence was collected from an adult in good health. The chain employs TRBV5-1 and TRBJ2-1, with 9 bases that match TRBD1. CDR3 sequence: CASSDGGTGTYEQFF. CDR3 bases: TGCGCCAGCAGCGATGGAGGGACAGGGACGTATGAGCAGTTCTTC.